This T cell receptor (beta chain) was recorded in a study of cytomegalovirus exposure and HLA in healthy donors (dated by TCRdb to the late 2010s). Regarding the complete study: An earlier analysis of under 600 of the donors reported roughly 300 Gb of sequence data and some 120 million unique TCR beta sequences from about 179 million T cells. In addition to the first cohort of roughly 700 subjects, a separate validation cohort of 130 or so different subjects was used. To predict cytomegalovirus infection status, the study brought together high-throughput TCR immunosequencing, statistical association of individual TCRs with disease status, and machine learning. In a later analysis, previously published TCR beta repertoires from several hundred donors were re-analyzed and high-resolution HLA genotyping was added so that TCR occurrence patterns could be studied. An early release covering just under 650 HLA-typed donors comprised roughly 300 gigabases of sequencing data and 65 million to 100 million unique TCR sequences. In the later analysis, no new phenotypic data were used to find candidate immune exposures; instead, reliance was placed on TCR beta sequences and their occurrence across donors. An earlier analysis of 587 of the donors used high-throughput TCR beta sequencing to judge whether each TCR beta V gene segment behaved as functional or pseudogenic. All discovery cohort repertoires had been generated on a single sequencing platform. Both class I and class II loci were covered by HLA typing, at four-digit resolution. Across 300 to 500 genotyped donors of the cohort, an average of approximately 200,000 unique TCR beta nucleotide sequences per donor were sequenced, and approximately 17% of those sequences were non-productive. Four or five DR-DQ haplotypes were treated as single units for association and clustering because of strong linkage in the cohort. Donor age, sex, ethnicity and CMV serostatus were compiled alongside the repertoire data. Using immunosequencing, the study profiled T cell repertoires from fewer than 850 subjects and related those repertoires to cytomegalovirus serostatus. Typing coverage varied by locus: roughly 629-630 donors for A, B, C, DRB1 and DQB1; more than 500 for DQA1; 600 to 610 for DPA1; 450 to 480 for DPB1. Genome-wide SNP genotypes for about three fifths of the 666 donors were used in a later genetic analysis, which treated that subset as a discovery cohort. The genetic ancestry cluster associated with self-reported Caucasian donors included about 81% of the approximately 400 genotyped donors. The study was designed to test whether signatures of past pathogen exposure could be identified by cataloging public T cell receptors.

Receptor amplification or capture employed the immunoSEQ multiplex PCR assay. The multiplex PCR relied on a mix of 60 forward primers for TCR Vbeta segments and 13 reverse primers for TCR Jbeta segments. Amplification of the CDR3 region of rearranged TCR beta genes was performed with a multiplex PCR assay on genomic DNA. The Illumina HiSeq System was used to sequence the amplified TCR beta libraries as 87-base-pair reads. The authors' analysis ran thus. In a later analysis, 77 million or so unique TCR beta chains were counted across the 500 to 850 repertoires, and around 11 million of these chains were shared by at least two donors. A nearest-neighbor algorithm error-corrected the raw reads and collapsed the reads into unique sequences, merging closely related sequences to remove PCR and sequencing errors. To assign V, D and J gene segments, CDR3 sequences were aligned to IMGT reference sequences. For a sequence to be retained, a match of at least six nucleotides was required to both a V gene segment and a J gene segment. Rearrangements were classified as productive when the CDR3 lacked stop codons and remained in frame with V and J, and all other rearrangements were classified as non-productive. CDR3 was defined according to IMGT convention as the region running from the second conserved V-encoded cysteine to the conserved J-encoded phenylalanine. The earlier analysis of a few hundred of the donors excluded any sequence lacking an unambiguous match to a single V gene segment. In an earlier analysis of 587 of the donors, V segments were called functional above 56.7% productive rearrangements and were called segregating when the between-donor standard deviation exceeded 5%. A statistical classification framework was built to diagnose cytomegalovirus status from the catalog of TCR beta chain sequences. A later analysis assigned V and J genes by comparing TCR nucleotide sequences with IMGT/GENE-DB human TR gene sequences. Using the TCRdist pipeline, a later analysis assigned CDR3 sequences along with most-parsimonious VDJ recombination scenarios. A later analysis defined each TCR beta chain by its CDR3 amino acid sequence plus V-gene family, and excluded reads lacking a unique V-gene family. As a way to deal with suspected cross-contamination and a sequencing artifact, a later analysis dropped hundreds of nucleotide sequences that were highly shared and had low generation probability. For each public chain, a later analysis derived a clonal expansion index from normalized ranks of inferred template counts within each repertoire. In a later analysis, generation probabilities were computed with a VDJ recombination model fitted to out-of-frame rearrangements, and the resulting probabilities were checked against IGoR. Hypergeometric tests were used in a later analysis to score TCR-TCR, TCR-HLA and TCR-CMV co-occurrence, with a repertoire-size bias correction applied to the TCR pairs. A later analysis estimated false discovery rates by permuting HLA or CMV assignments 20 times. A later analysis grouped co-occurring TCRs with DBSCAN, adding TCRdist sequence similarity when clustering within HLA-allele-positive subsets. Repertoires with fewer than 30,000 or more than 120,000 public chains were left out of co-occurrence clustering, as were about five repertoires with anomalous nucleotide sharing. The table was pulled from immuneACCESS by TCRdb, which kept in-frame rearrangements only. Such tables lose some clones; where checked, under half of the loss comes from unresolved V genes, and the rest has no known cause. V and J calls and clone size are copied from that table; D and trimming were computed from the DNA. The sample contains 100,000 to 150,000 clones, around three quarters of them found a single time. The ten largest clonotypes hold around 2% of the sample.

The germline V gene supplies CDR1 ENHRY and CDR2 SYGVKD. Relative to germline, V is missing 4 bases and J is missing 6 bases, with 4 bases of the junction outside any gene match. The CDR3 spans 14 residues, from the cysteine through the phenylalanine. The kept DNA is CDR3 alone, 42 bases in frame from the first base. Broader findings and caveats from the paper: A group of highly shared sequence variants was considered likely to be a technical artifact of the sequencing pipeline. In a later analysis, TCR association rates were found to vary across HLA loci, with the most associated TCRs seen for DRB1 alleles and the fewest for HLA-C alleles. When HLA alleles, especially DR and DQ, strongly co-occurred, TCR associations were difficult to assign to individual alleles. A later genetic analysis associated a missense DCLRE1C variant with V-gene and J-gene trimming of TCR beta chains, and an independent cohort replicated the association. The only immune exposure information available for the cohort was CMV serostatus. Because HLA typing was unavailable for some donors at each locus, only the typed subset was used in association tests. In both the original and validation cohorts, the classifier was reported to diagnose cytomegalovirus status with high specificity and sensitivity. Roughly uniform sequencing depth across donors was assumed in presence/absence analyses, although this assumption may not hold. In a later genetic analysis, fewer N-insertions in productive TCRs were reported among donors in an Asian-associated ancestry cluster than the roughly 710-donor mean. At a false discovery rate of 0.05, a later analysis linked around 17,000 TCR beta sequences to specific HLA alleles. A few of the identified cytomegalovirus-associated TCR beta chains were confirmed in vitro to be specific for cytomegalovirus antigens. Most CMV-associated TCR beta chains appeared to be HLA-restricted in a later analysis, and the HLA associations seemed to be driven largely by CMV exposure. The authors suggested that the approach could potentially be generalized to other disease states and immunological phenotypes. The earlier analysis of some 540 of the donors excluded over 15 rarely observed V segments, including chromosome 9 orphons, because counts were too low. A total of roughly 160 TCR beta chains were listed by the study as associated with cytomegalovirus. Most TCR sequences were seen in very few donors, while some public TCRs were found in many individuals. In an earlier analysis of fewer than 750 of the donors, most TCR beta V segments were observed in productive rearrangements about 90% or about 30% of the time, broadly matching IMGT annotations. A further reported finding was that TCR beta sequences accurately predicted the HLA-A and HLA-B alleles for most subjects in the first cohort. In a later analysis, several top co-occurrence clusters were reported to appear linked to parvovirus B19, influenza, CMV and Epstein-Barr virus. A later analysis found that HLA-associated TCR beta chains were more clonally expanded and had lower generation probabilities than equally common non-associated chains. Only TCR beta chains were sequenced in this cohort, and the absence of alpha or paired-chain data limited detectable features. The 87-base-pair reads could not distinguish some IMGT-functional V segments, including TRBV6-2 and TRBV6-3, so those segments were excluded. Correlated functional status among segregating V segments might be attributable to linkage disequilibrium, but an unknown experimental factor could not be ruled out.

The cohort was made up of 500 to 800 healthy bone marrow donors. At the time of sampling, every cohort member was nominally healthy, though immune exposures that went unrecorded were likely present. The donor tested CMV seronegative, placing the donor among the 350 or so seronegative members of the cohort. A peripheral blood sample was provided by each donor, and peripheral blood mononuclear cells were used for TCR beta sequencing. Genomic DNA was extracted from the blood cell samples with the Qiagen DNeasy Blood Extraction Kit. As for this clone: The antigen it recognizes is unknown. It has no much larger one-base neighbor in the sample; base qualities were not kept.

The sequenced material came from PBMCs. This clonotype was sampled from a woman aged 45-59 years in good health and CMV-seronegative. The chain joins TRBV10-3 to TRBJ2-7; TRBD1 lines up with 12 middle nucleotides. Here is the DNA: TGTGCCATCAGTGCCGGGACAGGGGGCCTCGAGCAGTACTTC. The translation is CAISAGTGGLEQYF.